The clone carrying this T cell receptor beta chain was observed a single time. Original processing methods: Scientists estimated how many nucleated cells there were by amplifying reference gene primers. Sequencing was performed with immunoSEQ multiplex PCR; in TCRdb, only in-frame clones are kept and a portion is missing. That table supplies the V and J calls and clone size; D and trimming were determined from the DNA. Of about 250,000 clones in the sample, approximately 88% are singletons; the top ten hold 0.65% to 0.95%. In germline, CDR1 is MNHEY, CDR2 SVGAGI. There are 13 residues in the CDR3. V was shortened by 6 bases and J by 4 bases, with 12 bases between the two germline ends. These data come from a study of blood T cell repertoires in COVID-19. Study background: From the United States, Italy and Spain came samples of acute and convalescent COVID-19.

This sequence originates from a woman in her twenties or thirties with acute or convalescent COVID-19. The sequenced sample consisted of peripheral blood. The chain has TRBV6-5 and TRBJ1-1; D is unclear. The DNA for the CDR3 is TGTGCCAGCAGCCTCCAAGAGTCCACTGAAGCTTTCTTT. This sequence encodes CASSLQESTEAFF.